Below, one T cell receptor beta chain is given with its context. The data belong to a study of blood T cell repertoires in COVID-19. Study at large: Italy, Spain and the United States were the sources of the convalescent and acute COVID-19 samples. Sources were T cells, B-cell-depleted T cells, or PBMCs; the material itself was cDNA or gDNA.

The V end was cut by 5 bases, the J end by 0 bases, with 10 bases between. The CDR3 is 14 amino acids. The germline V gene encodes CDR1 SGHTA and CDR2 FQGNSA. Authors' analysis steps: Nucleated cell number was recorded as an estimate derived from reference gene primer amplification. Libraries were prepared by immunoSEQ multiplex PCR; TCRdb keeps only in-frame clonotypes and omits some of them. The D gene and trimming were derived from the DNA, and the V and J assignments and clone size from that table. This sample has about 160,000 clones, with 85% found just once. The material sequenced was peripheral blood. The clonotype was recovered from a human donor with acute or convalescent COVID-19. The donor label of this sample is uncertain. The chain carries TRBV7-2 and TRBJ1-2; no reliable D call. CDR3 coding DNA: TGTGCCAGCAGCCAGCAGGATTCTAACTATGGCTACACCTTC. It specifies CASSQQDSNYGYTF.